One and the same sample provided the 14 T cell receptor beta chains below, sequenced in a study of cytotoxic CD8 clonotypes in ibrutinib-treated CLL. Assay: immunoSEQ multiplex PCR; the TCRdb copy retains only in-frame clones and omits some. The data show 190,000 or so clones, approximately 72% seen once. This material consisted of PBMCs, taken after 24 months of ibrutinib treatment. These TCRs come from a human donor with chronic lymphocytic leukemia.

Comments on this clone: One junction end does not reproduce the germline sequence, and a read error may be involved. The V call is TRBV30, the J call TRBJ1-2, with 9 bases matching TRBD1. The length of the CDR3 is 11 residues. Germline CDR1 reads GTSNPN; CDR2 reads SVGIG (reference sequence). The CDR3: CAWRLPTGGRF. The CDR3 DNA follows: TGTGCCTGGAGGTTACCGACAGGGGGACGCTTC.

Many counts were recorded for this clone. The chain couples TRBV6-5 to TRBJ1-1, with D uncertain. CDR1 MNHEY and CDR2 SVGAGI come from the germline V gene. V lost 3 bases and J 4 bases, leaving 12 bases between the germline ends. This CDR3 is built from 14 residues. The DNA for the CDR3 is TGTGCCAGCAGTTATACTCAATCGAGCACTGAAGCTTTCTTT. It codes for CASSYTQSSTEAFF.

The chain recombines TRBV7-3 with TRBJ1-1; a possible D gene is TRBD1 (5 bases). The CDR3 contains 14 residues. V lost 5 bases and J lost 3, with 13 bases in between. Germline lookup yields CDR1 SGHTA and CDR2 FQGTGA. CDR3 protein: CASSRVGGDTEAFF. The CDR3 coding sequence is TGTGCCAGCAGCCGCGTCGGGGGGGACACTGAAGCTTTCTTT.

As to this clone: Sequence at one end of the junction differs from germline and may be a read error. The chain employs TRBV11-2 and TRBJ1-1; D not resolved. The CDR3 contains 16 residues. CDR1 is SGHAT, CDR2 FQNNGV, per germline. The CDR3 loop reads CAGSFRPMRQNTEAFF. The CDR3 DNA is TGTGCCGGCAGCTTTAGGCCAATGAGACAGAACACTGAAGCTTTCTTT.

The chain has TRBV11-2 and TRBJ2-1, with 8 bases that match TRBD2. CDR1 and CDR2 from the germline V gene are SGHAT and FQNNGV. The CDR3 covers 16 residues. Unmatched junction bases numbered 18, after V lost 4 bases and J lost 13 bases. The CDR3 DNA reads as TGTGCCAGCAGCTCCAACTCCGGGACTAGTATCGGAATTCAGTTCTTC. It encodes CASSSNSGTSIGIQFF.

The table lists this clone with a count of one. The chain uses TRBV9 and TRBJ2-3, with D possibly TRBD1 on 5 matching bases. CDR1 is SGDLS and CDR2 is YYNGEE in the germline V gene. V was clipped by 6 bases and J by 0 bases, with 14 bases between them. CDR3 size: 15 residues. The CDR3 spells CASTPPGHSTDTQYF. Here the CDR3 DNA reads TGTGCCAGCACCCCCCCCGGACACAGCACAGATACGCAGTATTTT.

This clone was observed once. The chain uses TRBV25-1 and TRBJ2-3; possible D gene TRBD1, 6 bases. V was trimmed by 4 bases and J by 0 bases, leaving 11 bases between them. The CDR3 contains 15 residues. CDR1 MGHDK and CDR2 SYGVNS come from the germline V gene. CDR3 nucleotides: TGTGCCAGCAGTGCCACCAGGGGAAGCACAGATACGCAGTATTTT. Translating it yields CASSATRGSTDTQYF.

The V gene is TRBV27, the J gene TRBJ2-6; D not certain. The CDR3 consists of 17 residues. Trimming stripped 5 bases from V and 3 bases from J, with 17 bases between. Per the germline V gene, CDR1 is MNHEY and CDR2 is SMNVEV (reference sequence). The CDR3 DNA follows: TGTGCCAGCAGTCCCCGAGGCAGCTATATTGGGGCCAACGTCCTGACTTTC. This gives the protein CASSPRGSYIGANVLTF.

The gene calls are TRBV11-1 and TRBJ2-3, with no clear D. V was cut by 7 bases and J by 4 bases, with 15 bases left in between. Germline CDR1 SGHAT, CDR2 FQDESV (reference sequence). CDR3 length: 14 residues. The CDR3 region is CASTLDPWADTQYF. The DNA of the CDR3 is TGTGCCAGCACCCTGGACCCGTGGGCAGATACGCAGTATTTT.

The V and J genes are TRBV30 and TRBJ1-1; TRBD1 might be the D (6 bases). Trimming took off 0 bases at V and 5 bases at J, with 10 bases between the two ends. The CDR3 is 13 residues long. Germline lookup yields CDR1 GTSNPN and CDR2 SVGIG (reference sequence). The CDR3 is CAWSVGGRTEAFF. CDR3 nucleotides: TGTGCCTGGAGTGTAGGGGGTAGAACTGAAGCTTTCTTT.

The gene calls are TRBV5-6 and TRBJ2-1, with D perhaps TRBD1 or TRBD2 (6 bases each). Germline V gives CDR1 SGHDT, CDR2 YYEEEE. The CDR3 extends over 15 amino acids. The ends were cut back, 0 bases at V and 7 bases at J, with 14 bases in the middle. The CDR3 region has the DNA TGTGCCAGCAGCTTGGCCGGCCGGGGGCGGAATGAGCAGTTCTTC. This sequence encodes CASSLAGRGRNEQFF.

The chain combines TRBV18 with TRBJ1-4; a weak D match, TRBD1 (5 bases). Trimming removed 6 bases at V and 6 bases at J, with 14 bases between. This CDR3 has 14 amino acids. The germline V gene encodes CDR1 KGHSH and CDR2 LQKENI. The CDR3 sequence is CASSRNLGDEKLFF. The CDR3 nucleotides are TGTGCCAGCTCTCGGAACTTGGGGGATGAAAAACTGTTTTTT.

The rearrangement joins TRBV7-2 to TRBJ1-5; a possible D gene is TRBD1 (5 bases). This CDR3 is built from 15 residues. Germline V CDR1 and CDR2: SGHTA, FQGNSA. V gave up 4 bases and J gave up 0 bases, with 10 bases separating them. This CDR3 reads CASSSGSASNQPQHF. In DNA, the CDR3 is TGTGCCAGCAGCTCAGGGTCGGCTAGCAATCAGCCCCAGCATTTT.

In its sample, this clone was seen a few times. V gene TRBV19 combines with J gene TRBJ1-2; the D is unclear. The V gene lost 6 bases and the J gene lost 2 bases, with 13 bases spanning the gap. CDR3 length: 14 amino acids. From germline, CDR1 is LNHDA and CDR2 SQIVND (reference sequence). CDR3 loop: CASRSGIQNYGYTF. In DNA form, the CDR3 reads TGTGCCAGTAGATCTGGGATCCAGAACTATGGCTACACCTTC.